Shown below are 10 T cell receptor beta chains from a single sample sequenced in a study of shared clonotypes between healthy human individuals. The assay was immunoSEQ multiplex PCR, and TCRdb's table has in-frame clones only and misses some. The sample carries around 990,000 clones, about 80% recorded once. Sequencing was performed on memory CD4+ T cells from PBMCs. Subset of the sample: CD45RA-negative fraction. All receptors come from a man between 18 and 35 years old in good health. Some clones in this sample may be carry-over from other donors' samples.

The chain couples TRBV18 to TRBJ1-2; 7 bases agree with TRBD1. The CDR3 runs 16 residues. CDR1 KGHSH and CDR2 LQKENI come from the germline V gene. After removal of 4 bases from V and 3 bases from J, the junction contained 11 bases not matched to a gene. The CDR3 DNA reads TGTGCCAGCTCACAGATAGAGTACAGGGGCGACTATGGCTACACCTTC. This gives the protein CASSQIEYRGDYGYTF.

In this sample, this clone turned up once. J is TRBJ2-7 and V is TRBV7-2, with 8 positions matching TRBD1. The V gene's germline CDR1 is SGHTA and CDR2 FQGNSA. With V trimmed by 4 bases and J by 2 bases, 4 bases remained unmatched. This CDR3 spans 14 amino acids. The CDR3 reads CASSYRTGTYEQYF. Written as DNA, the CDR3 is TGTGCCAGCAGCTACAGGACAGGGACCTACGAGCAGTACTTC.

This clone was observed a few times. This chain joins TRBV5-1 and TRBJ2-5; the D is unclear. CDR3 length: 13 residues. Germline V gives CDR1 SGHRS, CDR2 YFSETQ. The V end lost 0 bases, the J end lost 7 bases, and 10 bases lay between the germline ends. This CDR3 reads CASSLGPDGTQYF. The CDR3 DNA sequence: TGCGCCAGCAGCTTGGGACCAGATGGGACCCAGTACTTC.

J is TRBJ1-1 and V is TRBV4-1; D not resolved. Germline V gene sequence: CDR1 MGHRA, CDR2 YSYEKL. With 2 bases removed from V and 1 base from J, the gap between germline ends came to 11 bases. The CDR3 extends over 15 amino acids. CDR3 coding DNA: TGCGCCAGCAGCCAAATCACCGGAGGGAACACTGAAGCTTTCTTT. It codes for CASSQITGGNTEAFF.

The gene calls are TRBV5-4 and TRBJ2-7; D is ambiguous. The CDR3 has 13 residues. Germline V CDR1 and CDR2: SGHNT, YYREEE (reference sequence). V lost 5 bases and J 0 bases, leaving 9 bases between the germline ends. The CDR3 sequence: CASRSAGSYEQYF. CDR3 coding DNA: TGTGCCAGCAGGTCCGCTGGCTCCTACGAGCAGTACTTC.

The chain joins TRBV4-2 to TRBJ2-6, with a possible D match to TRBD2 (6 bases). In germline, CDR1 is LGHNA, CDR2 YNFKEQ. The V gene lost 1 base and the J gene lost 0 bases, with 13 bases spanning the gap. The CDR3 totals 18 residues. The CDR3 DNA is TGTGCCAGCAGCCAAGGGGGGACGGGACTCTCTGGGGCCAACGTCCTGACTTTC. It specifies CASSQGGTGLSGANVLTF.

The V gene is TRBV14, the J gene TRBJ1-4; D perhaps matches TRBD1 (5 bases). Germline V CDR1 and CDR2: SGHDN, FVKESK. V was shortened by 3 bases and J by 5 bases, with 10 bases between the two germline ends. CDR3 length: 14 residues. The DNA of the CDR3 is TGTGCCAGCAGCCAGACAGAACTAAATGAAAAACTGTTTTTT. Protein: CASSQTELNEKLFF.

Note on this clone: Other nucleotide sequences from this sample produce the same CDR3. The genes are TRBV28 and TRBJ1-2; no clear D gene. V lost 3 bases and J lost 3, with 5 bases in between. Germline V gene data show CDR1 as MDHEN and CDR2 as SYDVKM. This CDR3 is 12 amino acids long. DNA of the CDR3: TGTGCCAGCAGTTTGAGGGACTATGGCTACACCTTC. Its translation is CASSLRDYGYTF.

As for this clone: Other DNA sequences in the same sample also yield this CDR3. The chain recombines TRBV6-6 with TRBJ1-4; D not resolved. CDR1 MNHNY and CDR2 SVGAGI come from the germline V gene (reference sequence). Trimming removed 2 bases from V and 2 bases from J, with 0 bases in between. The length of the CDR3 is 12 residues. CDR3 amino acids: CASSYTNEKLFF. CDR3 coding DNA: TGTGCCAGCAGTTACACTAATGAAAAACTGTTTTTT.

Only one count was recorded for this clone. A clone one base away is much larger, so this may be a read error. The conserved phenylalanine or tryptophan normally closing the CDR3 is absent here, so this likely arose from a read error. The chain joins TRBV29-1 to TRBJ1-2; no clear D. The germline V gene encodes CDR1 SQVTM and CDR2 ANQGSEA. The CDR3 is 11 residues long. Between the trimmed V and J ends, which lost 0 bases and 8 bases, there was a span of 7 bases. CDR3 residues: CSVEDLEGYTY. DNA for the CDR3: TGCAGCGTTGAAGATCTAGAGGGCTACACCTAC.